The entry that follows covers one T cell receptor beta chain sequence. This clonotype was detected a few times. Its antigen has not been determined. No quality values exist for individual bases; no much larger clone is one base distant. The library was obtained by multiplex PCR. The reads were generated on an Illumina HiSeq 4000. CDR3 regions were amplified by Arm-PCR with iRepertoire HTBI primers to construct TCR beta libraries. Before sequencing, the PCR products underwent gel purification. The original pipeline was this. Gene usage analysis of CDR3 amino acid clonotypes used the approximately 62 TRBV and 14 to 15 TRBJ segments found across samples. COPE and FqMerger were used to merge the filtered high-quality paired reads into contigs. Contigs were aligned with BLAST to IMGT TRBV, TRBD and TRBJ reference genes, and CDR3 was defined per IMGT. Any clonotype with a frequency above 0.1% was classified as a highly expanded clone. Shannon entropy served as the measure of repertoire diversity, while the Gini coefficient captured V-J evenness. Clonotypes shared by more than one individual were considered public. The public reads were quality trimmed at Q25 with fastp and then assembled into clones with MiXCR by TCRdb, keeping productive beta chains. CDR3 protein sequences are deduplicated, and each keeps its most common genes and DNA. The V and J calls reflect TCRdb's pipeline rather than the authors' work. Here the sample has hundreds of thousands of distinct CDR3 sequences; about 16% occur a single time. The ten top clones hold roughly 25% of the sample.

This sample was included in a study of regulatory T cells in long-lasting Graves disease (dated by TCRdb to about 2021). About the study as a whole: Antithyroid drugs had been taken for less than 3 months by newly diagnosed Graves' disease patients. Patients with persistent Graves' disease were compared with patients with newly diagnosed Graves' disease using TCR sequencing and RNA sequencing of peripheral blood. The study was conducted in China and was registered as a clinical trial. A total of around 35 samples underwent TCR sequencing, from 13 patients with persistent Graves' disease and about 20 patients with newly diagnosed Graves' disease. Study-wide conclusions, independent of this receptor: Preferential use of TRBV28, TRBJ1-2 and TRBJ2-5 was observed in persistent disease, whereas TRBV20-1 and TRBJ2-1 were favored in newly diagnosed disease. Because the primary lesion, thyroid tissue, could not be accessed, the study looked at peripheral blood alone. Persistent patients shared more public clonotypes among themselves (roughly 2,700) than newly diagnosed patients did (approximately 900). Sequencing and analysis were restricted to the TCR beta chain. The authors acknowledged the small sample size as a limitation that may reduce accuracy. Lower TCR Shannon entropy and fewer highly expanded clones were observed in persistent Graves' disease patients than in newly diagnosed patients, which suggested clonal expansion.

In the paper's terms, the time point label means: newly diagnosed GD, antithyroid drugs for less than 3 months. RNA was extracted from PBMCs in TRIzol for both TCR sequencing and RNA sequencing. The diagnosis of Graves' disease followed American Thyroid Association guidelines. The patients came from an endocrinology department in Xi'an, China. Each patient gave approximately 10 milliliters of peripheral blood, collected in an EDTA anticoagulant tube. Ficoll Paque Plus density gradient separation was used to isolate PBMCs, and no additional T cell sorting was done. An Agilent 2100 Bioanalyzer and agarose gel were used to assess RNA quality, and a NanoDrop 2000 was used to measure RNA concentration. For CDR1 and CDR2, the germline V gene (reference sequence) lists LNHDA and SQIVND. V was cut back by 7 bases and J by 1 base, leaving a gap of 11 bases between them. The CDR3 runs 14 amino acids, cysteine and phenylalanine included. Only the CDR3 portion is preserved as DNA: 42 bases, with reading frame beginning at the first base.

These same records also appear under a second study, on T cells in Graves' hyperthyroidism and ophthalmopathy. Reported in the second study: Graves' hyperthyroidism was defined as stable when no progression to ophthalmopathy occurred over 18 months of follow-up. Hyperthyroidism patients were aged 18 to 65 years and newly diagnosed, with disease duration of less than 2 months. The study excluded patients with uncontrolled infections, other autoimmune diseases, pregnancy or lactation. Diagnoses were established on the basis of clinical symptoms, serum thyroxine and TRAb, thyroid ultrasound, and orbital computed tomography. For the first round of RT-PCR on the TCR CDR3, the HTBI primer set was used together with the Qiagen OneStep RT-PCR kit. Most expanded thyroid clonotypes (frequency above 0.001) were also found in blood, which suggests that blood repertoires may mirror thyroid immune responses. Ophthalmopathy was separated from stable hyperthyroidism by a 13 V-J signature model, with around 90% sensitivity and about 81% specificity obtained in cross-validation and 80%/75% obtained in testing. In validation, progression to ophthalmopathy was predicted by the model with about 70% sensitivity and roughly 72% specificity, a median of roughly 6 months before onset. To identify distinguishing TCR V-J signatures, a discovery cohort of some 99 patients was used, comprising 43 with Graves' ophthalmopathy and some 60 with stable Graves' hyperthyroidism. Prospective prediction of ophthalmopathy was tested in an independent validation cohort consisting of some 18 hyperthyroidism patients and approximately 16 patients who later progressed to ophthalmopathy. The 100 or so discovery patients were randomly split 7:3 into training and test sets. In about 6 Graves' hyperthyroidism patients, the study also compared T-cell repertoires from thyroid tissue with T-cell repertoires from blood. After blood sampling, hyperthyroidism patients were treated with methimazole at a starting dose of 30 mg daily, and ophthalmopathy patients were treated with high-dose intravenous methylprednisolone. Libraries were constructed in a second round of multiplex PCR, after which size selection and purification were performed. Sequencing of the libraries was done on an Illumina HiSeq2000 using paired-end 100 bp reads. SOAPnuke was used to process the raw data, removing reads that contained adapters or uncalled bases, had a mean Phred below 15, or lacked an exact match to the constant primer or identifier. COPE v1.2.5 was used to merge high-quality paired reads, and clonotypes were defined as unique nucleotide sequences. Clonotypes were aligned to IMGT TRBV, TRBD and TRBJ reference segments using MiTCR v1.1. The analysis was restricted to V-J combinations with a frequency above 0.0001, which together covered 99.2% of the repertoires. A TCS score was defined as the ratio between F50 (clonal expansion) and ExV (chaos), using BLOSUM62-based TCRdist between CDR3 peptides within each V-J. Welch's t-statistics and random forest reduced fewer than 550 V-J features to 13, which were used in a naive Bayes classifier (R e1071). No statistical method was used to set the sample size in advance, and investigators knew the group allocation. The paper reports TCR Vbeta CDR3 sequencing of roughly 140 peripheral blood samples: 43 ophthalmopathy, roughly 80 hyperthyroidism and around 17 progressor patients.

This sequence uses TRBV19 and TRBJ1-5; the D segment cannot be called with confidence. This sequence was found in a woman aged 40-65 years with Graves disease. Donor details come from another sample of the same person, matched by shared clones. Source: peripheral blood mononuclear cells (PBMCs), taken at new diagnosis, from a patient treated with antithyroid drugs. CDR3 loop: CASTQAGSNQPQHF. The sequenced DNA: TGTGCCAGTACCCAGGCCGGGAGCAATCAGCCCCAGCATTTT.